This T cell receptor (beta chain) was retrieved from a study of shared T cell receptors in the human thymus. This clone was counted between two and nine times. V lost 0 bases and J lost 3; bases outside the gene matches: 2. CDR3 length: 14 residues. Germline V lookup: CDR1 MGHRA, CDR2 YSYEKL. The table came from immunoSEQ multiplex PCR; TCRdb's copy has only in-frame clones and leaves some out. The sample has about 660,000 clones, 70% to 90% seen once. The same sample was also studied in work on human thymus T cells. This second report adds: Unrelated people showed highly overlapping thymic repertoires, related research reported.

The sequence was collected from a boy under two years old with a congenital heart defect. Sequencing used thymocytes. This sequence joins TRBV4-1 and TRBJ2-7; 7 bases are shared with TRBD2. The CDR3 DNA reads as TGCGCCAGCAGCCAAGAGCGGGGGTTCTACGAGCAGTACTTC. This gives the protein CASSQERGFYEQYF.